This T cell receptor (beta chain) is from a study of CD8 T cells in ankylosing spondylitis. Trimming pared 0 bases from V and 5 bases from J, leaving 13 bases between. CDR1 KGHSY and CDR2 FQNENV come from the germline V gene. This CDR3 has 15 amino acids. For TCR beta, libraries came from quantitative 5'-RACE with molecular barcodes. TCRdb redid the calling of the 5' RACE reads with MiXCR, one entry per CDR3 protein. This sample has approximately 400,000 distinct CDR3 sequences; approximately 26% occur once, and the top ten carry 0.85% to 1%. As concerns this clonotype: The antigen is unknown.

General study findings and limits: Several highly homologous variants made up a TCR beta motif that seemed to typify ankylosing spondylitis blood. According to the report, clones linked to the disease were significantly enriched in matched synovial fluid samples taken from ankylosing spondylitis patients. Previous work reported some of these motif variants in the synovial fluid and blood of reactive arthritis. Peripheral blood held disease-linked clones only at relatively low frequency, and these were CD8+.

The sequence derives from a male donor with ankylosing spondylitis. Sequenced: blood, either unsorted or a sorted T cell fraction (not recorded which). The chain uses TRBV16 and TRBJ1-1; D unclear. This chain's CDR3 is CASSQSKPPRTEAFF. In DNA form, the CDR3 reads TGTGCCAGCAGCCAATCAAAACCTCCGAGGACTGAAGCTTTCTTT.